A single sample gave rise to the 26 T cell receptor beta chains below, sequenced in a study of T-cell memory formation after mild COVID-19. TCRdb ran MiXCR on the 5' RACE reads and lists one entry per CDR3 protein. Here the sample spans 300,000 to 350,000 distinct CDR3 sequences, 14% being singletons. The sample consisted of PBMCs or a T cell subset sorted from them (not recorded which). The receptors were gathered from a man between 18 and 29 years old who had mild COVID-19 (a few samples of this study predate the infection). Cell type and time point are not known.

This sequence joins TRBV7-2 and TRBJ1-1; D possibly corresponds to TRBD1 (5 bases). Germline CDR1 reads SGHTA; CDR2 reads FQGNSA. With 8 bases removed from V and 3 bases from J, the gap between germline ends came to 19 bases. The CDR3 has 15 residues. In DNA form, the CDR3 reads TGTGCCAGCGGCGGGGGTTGGACCCCGTACACTGAAGCTTTCTTT. It specifies CASGGGWTPYTEAFF.

This clonotype was seen a handful of times. The J gene is TRBJ2-3, the V gene TRBV9; TRBD2 matches at 7 bases. J gave up 3 bases and V 7 bases, and 8 bases lay outside the gene matches. Germline-derived CDR1 and CDR2 are SGDLS and YYNGEE. The CDR3 spans 14 residues. CDR3: CASSWGGGTDTQYF. The DNA for the CDR3 is TGTGCCAGCTCGTGGGGCGGGGGAACAGATACGCAGTATTTT. Combining the CDR3 with reference TRBV9 and TRBJ2-3 gives the whole variable domain DSGVTQTPKHLITATGQRVTLRCSPRSGDLSVYWYQQSLDQGLQFLIQYYNGEERAKGNILERFSAQQFPDLHSELNLSSLELGDSALYFCASSWGGGTDTQYFGPGTRLTVL.

J is TRBJ1-2 and V is TRBV24-1; D is uncertain. Trimming removed 3 bases from V and 7 bases from J, with 11 bases in between. CDR3 length: 13 amino acids. Germline lookup yields CDR1 KGHDR and CDR2 SFDVKD. The CDR3 DNA sequence: TGTGCCACCAGTGATGGAGGGTTCTCTGGCTACACCTTC. Protein sequence: CATSDGGFSGYTF.

V usage is TRBV20-1 and J usage is TRBJ2-7; unclear D gene. CDR1 is DFQATT, CDR2 SNEGSKA, per germline (reference sequence). V lost 2 bases, J lost 3 bases, and 14 bases lay in between. The CDR3 length is 14 residues. The CDR3 loop reads CSARSIHQVYEQYF. DNA for the CDR3: TGCAGTGCTAGATCAATCCACCAAGTCTACGAGCAGTACTTC.

The chain joins TRBV29-1 to TRBJ1-1; perhaps TRBD1 as D (5 bases). The CDR3 extends over 13 amino acids. The germline CDR1 and CDR2 sequences are SQVTM and ANQGSEA. The V gene lost 4 bases and the J gene lost 3 bases, with 12 bases spanning the gap. CDR3 region: CSVVSRQHTEAFF. CDR3 sequence (DNA): TGCAGCGTTGTGTCCCGACAGCACACTGAAGCTTTCTTT.

This clonotype was seen more than once but under ten times. The chain uses TRBV7-9 and TRBJ1-4; D not resolved. The germline V and J ends were trimmed by 3 bases and 5 bases, with 13 bases remaining between them. CDR1 is SEHNR, CDR2 FQNEAQ, per germline (reference sequence). The length of the CDR3 is 15 residues. The CDR3 reads CASSLSGGRNEKLFF. The CDR3 nucleotides are TGTGCCAGCAGCTTGTCAGGCGGACGGAATGAAAAACTGTTTTTT. Full variable domain (rest looked up from reference TRBV7-9 and TRBJ1-4): DTGVSQNPRHKITKRGQNVTFRCDPISEHNRLYWYRQTLGQGPEFLTYFQNEAQLEKSRLLSDRFSAERPKGSFSTLEIQRTEQGDSAMYLCASSLSGGRNEKLFFGSGTQLSVL.

This clonotype was counted only a few times. This sequence joins TRBV10-3 and TRBJ2-7; D gene uncertain. The V gene lost 10 bases and the J gene lost 0 bases, with 16 bases spanning the gap. CDR3 length: 14 amino acids. Germline-derived CDR1 and CDR2 are ENHRY and SYGVKD. The chain's CDR3 is CARFSDGLSYEQYV. The CDR3 coding sequence is TGTGCCAGATTTTCGGACGGGCTCTCCTACGAGCAGTACGTC.

This clonotype was detected only a few times. This chain links TRBV5-1 with TRBJ1-1; D is uncertain. This CDR3 contains 15 residues. V was shortened by 0 bases and J by 1 base, with 10 bases between the two germline ends. CDR1 is SGHRS, CDR2 YFSETQ, per germline. CDR3 sequence reads: CASSLVGSTNTEAFF. For the CDR3, the DNA is TGCGCCAGCAGCTTGGTTGGTTCTACGAACACTGAAGCTTTCTTT.

This chain uses TRBV7-2 with TRBJ1-2; D ambiguous. This CDR3 has 15 residues. Trimming removed 3 bases from V and 4 bases from J, with 15 bases in between. Germline V gives CDR1 SGHTA, CDR2 FQGNSA. The CDR3 sequence: CASSFHPNAGYGYTF. The CDR3, as DNA: TGTGCCAGCAGCTTCCACCCAAACGCGGGCTATGGCTACACCTTC.

This clonotype appeared a few times. The chain's CDR3 is CASSLAASGANVLTF. The CDR3 DNA sequence: TGTGCCAGCAGTTTAGCGGCTTCTGGGGCCAACGTCCTGACTTTC. The chain employs TRBV12-3 or TRBV12-4 and TRBJ2-6; no clear D gene. V was shortened by 0 bases and J by 1 base, with 4 bases between the two germline ends. The CDR3 is 15 residues long.

This clonotype was counted only a few times. The chain combines TRBV7-2 with TRBJ2-4; TRBD1 matches at 9 bases. Trimming took 5 bases from V and 6 from J; bases not matched to a gene: 5. Germline CDR1 is SGHTA and CDR2 is FQGNSA. The CDR3 has 14 residues. CDR3 sequence reads: CASSLTGGSNIQYF. The CDR3 DNA sequence: TGTGCCAGCAGCCTGACAGGGGGATCAAACATTCAGTACTTC.

V and J are TRBV7-2 and TRBJ1-2; D is perhaps TRBD1 (5 bases). V shed 3 bases and J shed 4 bases, with 12 bases lying between them. The germline V gene has CDR1 SGHTA and CDR2 FQGNSA. The CDR3 totals 14 residues. The DNA of the CDR3 is TGTGCCAGCAGCTTGGGGCCTGGATCCTATGGCTACACCTTC. Its translation is CASSLGPGSYGYTF.

V gene TRBV4-2 combines with J gene TRBJ1-1; D is unclear. This CDR3 is built from 13 residues. Looked up from germline, CDR1 is LGHNA and CDR2 is YNFKEQ. Trimming took off 1 base at V and 10 bases at J, with 13 bases between the two ends. The CDR3 DNA sequence: TGTGCCAGCAGCCAAGGTTCGACTTCTGGAGCTTTCTTT. Translated, it gives CASSQGSTSGAFF.

This chain connects TRBV9 to TRBJ1-2; D possibly corresponds to TRBD1 (6 bases). In germline, CDR1 is SGDLS, CDR2 YYNGEE. The CDR3 contains 13 residues. The germline V and J ends were trimmed by 0 bases and 7 bases, with 10 bases remaining between them. CDR3: CASSVAGALGYTF. The CDR3 nucleotides read TGTGCCAGCAGCGTAGCAGGGGCGCTTGGCTACACCTTC.

This clonotype was observed a few times. This sequence joins TRBV30 and TRBJ2-7, with TRBD1 as a possible D gene (5 bases). V was shortened by 7 bases and J by 4 bases, with 11 bases between the two germline ends. The CDR3 is 11 residues long. From germline, CDR1 is GTSNPN and CDR2 SVGIG (reference sequence). The CDR3 region is CALATVYEQYF. DNA of the CDR3: TGTGCCTTGGCGACAGTTTACGAGCAGTACTTC.

The chain uses TRBV10-1 and TRBJ2-1; TRBD1 might be the D (5 bases). Trimming removed 4 bases from V and 9 bases from J, with 7 bases in between. The CDR3 totals 11 residues. The germline V gene has CDR1 WNHNN and CDR2 SYGVQD (reference sequence). The CDR3 region has the DNA TGCGCCAGCAGTGGTGGGGCTGAGCAGTTCTTC. It is translated as CASSGGAEQFF.

The chain employs TRBV5-1 and TRBJ2-3; D remains ambiguous. The CDR3 has 15 residues. Trimming stripped 4 bases from V and 3 bases from J, with 15 bases between. The germline V gene encodes CDR1 SGHRS and CDR2 YFSETQ. The CDR3 DNA reads as TGCGCCAGCAGCCCACTTAGAGTGGGGACAGATACGCAGTATTTT. It translates to CASSPLRVGTDTQYF. Supplemented by reference TRBV5-1 and TRBJ2-3, the full variable domain reads KAGVTQTPRYLIKTRGQQVTLSCSPISGHRSVSWYQQTPGQGLQFLFEYFSETQRNKGNFPGRFSGRQFSNSRSEMNVSTLELGDSALYLCASSPLRVGTDTQYFGPGTRLTVL.

The sample holds many counts of this clonotype. The V and J genes are TRBV12-3 or TRBV12-4 and TRBJ2-1, with D possibly matching TRBD1 (6 bases). The CDR3 loop spans 15 amino acids. V shed 3 bases and J shed 7 bases, with 16 bases lying between them. The CDR3 nucleotides are TGTGCCAGCAGTTTCTTAGAGGGGGTGCGAAATGAGCAGTTCTTC. Translation: CASSFLEGVRNEQFF.

This CDR3 is CASSLGETGNTIYF. The CDR3 DNA reads as TGCGCCAGCAGCTTGGGGGAGACTGGAAACACCATATATTTT. The rearrangement joins TRBV5-1 to TRBJ1-3; D gene uncertain. The CDR3 totals 14 residues. CDR1 SGHRS and CDR2 YFSETQ come from the germline V gene. With 0 bases removed from V and 2 bases from J, the gap between germline ends came to 6 bases.

This chain links TRBV21-1 with TRBJ1-1; the table's D call, TRBD1, was not checked against the DNA. TRBV21-1 is a listed pseudogene. The CDR3 has 16 amino acids. The CDR3 protein is CASSKAGGEGNTEAFF. The CDR3 region has the DNA TGTGCCAGCAGCAAAGCGGGGGGGGAAGGTAACACTGAAGCTTTCTTT.

Ten or more counts support this clonotype. The rearrangement joins TRBV12-3 or TRBV12-4 to TRBJ2-2; TRBD2 matches at 12 bases. V dropped 5 bases and J dropped 8; count of bases not matched to a gene: 3. The CDR3 extends over 14 amino acids. The CDR3 region is CASSPGTSGGELFF. The CDR3 DNA is TGTGCCAGCAGTCCGGGGACTAGCGGGGGGGAGCTGTTTTTT.

This chain joins TRBV5-1 and TRBJ1-5; no definite D call. CDR1 is SGHRS, CDR2 YFSETQ, per germline. Between the trimmed V and J ends, which lost 2 bases and 4 bases, there was a span of 7 bases. This CDR3 comprises 13 residues. The chain's CDR3 is CASSFDGNQPQHF. In DNA form, the CDR3 reads TGCGCCAGCAGCTTCGACGGGAATCAGCCCCAGCATTTT. Together with reference TRBV5-1 and TRBJ1-5, the CDR3 gives the full variable domain: KAGVTQTPRYLIKTRGQQVTLSCSPISGHRSVSWYQQTPGQGLQFLFEYFSETQRNKGNFPGRFSGRQFSNSRSEMNVSTLELGDSALYLCASSFDGNQPQHFGDGTRLSIL.

This clonotype turned up a few times. V gene TRBV5-1 combines with J gene TRBJ1-6, with D unresolved. This CDR3 contains 18 residues. In germline, CDR1 is SGHRS, CDR2 YFSETQ. V lost 0 bases to trimming and J lost 9 bases, with 22 bases between them. The CDR3 coding sequence is TGCGCCAGCAGCTTGGCCCTAGGAGTCGGAGGGTATGCTTCACCCCTCCACTTT. The encoded protein is CASSLALGVGGYASPLHF. Variable domain in full (rest from reference TRBV5-1 and TRBJ1-6): KAGVTQTPRYLIKTRGQQVTLSCSPISGHRSVSWYQQTPGQGLQFLFEYFSETQRNKGNFPGRFSGRQFSNSRSEMNVSTLELGDSALYLCASSLALGVGGYASPLHFGNGTRLTVT.

The chain recombines TRBV5-1 with TRBJ2-5, with TRBD2 as a possible D gene (5 bases). In germline, CDR1 is SGHRS, CDR2 YFSETQ. V dropped 0 bases and J dropped 1 base, with 10 bases sitting between them. The CDR3 has 15 amino acids. The CDR3: CASSLDGGFQETQYF. DNA for the CDR3: TGCGCCAGCAGCTTGGACGGAGGATTCCAAGAGACCCAGTACTTC.

The chain uses TRBV18 and TRBJ1-1; D not certain. The CDR3 covers 14 residues. Trimming pared 3 bases from V and 0 bases from J, leaving 8 bases between. In germline, CDR1 is KGHSH, CDR2 LQKENI. The CDR3 spells CASSPPNLNTEAFF. CDR3 in DNA: TGTGCCAGCTCACCCCCTAATCTGAACACTGAAGCTTTCTTT.

There are a few counts of this clonotype. In nucleotides, the CDR3 is TGCAGTGCTAGCTACCTAGGGGGGGATGGCACCGGGGAGCTGTTTTTT. Translation: CSASYLGGDGTGELFF. V is TRBV20-1 and J is TRBJ2-2, with D perhaps TRBD2 (7 bases). Germline CDR1 reads DFQATT; CDR2 reads SNEGSKA (reference sequence). Trimming took off 3 bases at V and 4 bases at J, with 18 bases between the two ends. The CDR3 is 16 amino acids.